The text below deals with one T cell receptor (beta chain). Its antigen is not identified. V was trimmed by 4 bases and J by 2 bases, leaving 14 bases between them. The V gene's germline CDR1 is MDHEN and CDR2 SYDVKM. There are 15 residues in the CDR3. This record belongs to a study of T cell responses to AZD1222 COVID-19 vaccine. Produced via immunoSEQ multiplex PCR; TCRdb's table is partial and in-frame only. Of roughly 160,000 clones listed, roughly nine tenths are singletons. Overall study results and limits: Increases in Spike-specific TCR breadth and depth were seen after two AZD1222 doses. The span of vaccine-associated CD4 TCRs extended across spike, with dominance at 160-218 and 743-854.

V and J are TRBV28 and TRBJ1-1; tentative D call: TRBD1 (6 bases). The receptor was derived from an adult in good health. The input for sequencing was peripheral blood, taken on day 0 of AZD1222 vaccination. CDR3 loop: CASSSRGLSNTEAFF. For the CDR3, the DNA is TGTGCCAGCAGTTCCAGGGGTCTTTCAAACACTGAAGCTTTCTTT.